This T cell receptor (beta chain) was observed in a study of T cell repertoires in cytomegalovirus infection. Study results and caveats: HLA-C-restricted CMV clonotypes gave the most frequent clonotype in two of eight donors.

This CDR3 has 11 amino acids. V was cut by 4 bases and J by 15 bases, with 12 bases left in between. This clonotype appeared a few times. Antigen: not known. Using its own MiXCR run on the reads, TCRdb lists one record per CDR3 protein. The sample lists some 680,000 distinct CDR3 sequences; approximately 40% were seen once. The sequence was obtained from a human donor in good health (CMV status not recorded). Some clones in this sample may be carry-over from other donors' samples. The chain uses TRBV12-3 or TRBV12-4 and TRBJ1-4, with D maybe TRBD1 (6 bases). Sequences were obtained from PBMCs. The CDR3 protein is CASSWQGRMFF. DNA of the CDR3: TGTGCCAGCAGTTGGCAGGGGAGGATGTTTTTT.